The rows below give T cell receptor beta chains drawn from one sample of a study of T cells in Graves' hyperthyroidism and ophthalmopathy. From the multiplex PCR reads, TCRdb called clonotypes with MiXCR, one entry per CDR3 protein. The sample lists a few hundred thousand distinct CDR3 sequences; around 16% were seen once. Sequencing was done on a sample of blood. These receptors all stem from a man in his forties with Graves' hyperthyroidism. The CDR3 runs from the conserved cysteine through the conserved F or W. Fields, in order: CDR3 length, J gene, V gene, clone size, D gene, CDR3 DNA, CDR3 protein. A D gene is named only where the DNA matches it firmly. Part of the rows lack a size; the others show once, few, many or a class for expanded clones.

>16|TRBJ1-4|TRBV28|many|.
TGTGCCAGCAGTTCCCCCACGGGGTTGACTAATGAAAAACTGTTTTTT
CASSSPTGLTNEKLFF
>15|TRBJ2-7|TRBV19|.|TRBD1
TGTGCCAGCAGGACAGGGGGCGCGACTTCCTACGAGCAGTACTTC
CASRTGGATSYEQYF
>16|TRBJ2-2|TRBV4-3|.|TRBD1
TGCGCCAGCAGCCAAACGGGACAGGGTGGCACCGGGGAGCTGTTTTTT
CASSQTGQGGTGELFF
>15|TRBJ2-7|TRBV12-3/TRBV12-4|many|TRBD2
TGTGCCAGCTCTTTAAGTGTTAGCGGGGCCCACGAGCAGTACTTC
CASSLSVSGAHEQYF
>15|TRBJ2-2|TRBV28|.|.
TGTGCCAGCAGTCCTCGCCTACCTAACACCGGGGAGCTGTTTTTT
CASSPRLPNTGELFF
>15|TRBJ1-1|TRBV20-1|.|TRBD1
TGCAGTGCTCCCGGGACAGGGGGCAGGGATACTGAAGCTTTCTTT
CSAPGTGGRDTEAFF
>13|TRBJ2-3|TRBV20-1|many|TRBD2
TGCAGTGCCGCGGGGGACGTCACAGATACGCAGTATTTT
CSAAGDVTDTQYF
>15|TRBJ2-7|TRBV11-1|many|.
TGTGCCAGCAGCTTAGGGGGGACGCTCTCCTACGAGCAGTACTTC
CASSLGGTLSYEQYF
>14|TRBJ2-5|TRBV9|few|.
TGTGCCAGCAGCGTAGGGACGGGGAGAGAGACCCAGTACTTC
CASSVGTGRETQYF
>12|TRBJ2-5|TRBV29-1|many|.
TGCAGCTCCCCCGGGGACCAGGAGACCCAGTACTTC
CSSPGDQETQYF
>13|TRBJ2-7|TRBV5-1|many|TRBD1
TGCGCCAGCAGCTGGGGCCAGGGGGATTCGCAGTACTTC
CASSWGQGDSQYF
>15|TRBJ1-1|TRBV18|few|.
TGTGCCAGCTCATCCGGAGAGAGGGTACAGACTGAAGCTTTCTTT
CASSSGERVQTEAFF
>13|TRBJ2-5|TRBV7-9|many|.
TGTGCCAGCAGCTGGCAACTCCAAGAGACCCAGTACTTC
CASSWQLQETQYF
>17|TRBJ1-4|TRBV28|many|TRBD1
TGTGCCAGCAGTTTGGGGTCCGGGACAGGGAAAAATGAAAAACTGTTTTTT
CASSLGSGTGKNEKLFF
>14|TRBJ2-3|TRBV4-2|few|.
TGTGCCAGCAGCCAATCCGGGCGGGGCGATACGCAGTATTTT
CASSQSGRGDTQYF
>14|TRBJ2-2|TRBV2|many|TRBD2
TGTGCCAGCAGTCGACTAGCGGATACCGGGGAGCTGTTTTTT
CASSRLADTGELFF
>15|TRBJ2-7|TRBV14|few|TRBD1
TGTGCCAGCAGCCAAGCGGGACAGATCTCCTACGAGCAGTACTTC
CASSQAGQISYEQYF
>17|TRBJ2-3|TRBV6-1|.|TRBD2
TGTGCCAGCAGCGAAGACGGAGCGGGGGGCCAGACAGATACGCAGTATTTT
CASSEDGAGGQTDTQYF
>17|TRBJ2-1|TRBV7-7|few|TRBD1
TGTGCTAGCAGCCCAAGACAGGGGTCAACTCCAAACAATGAGCAGTTCTTC
CASSPRQGSTPNNEQFF
>11|TRBJ1-1|TRBV10-3|.|.
TGTGCCACTGGGGCGATTTATGAAGCTTTCTTT
CATGAIYEAFF
>14|TRBJ1-1|TRBV12-5|many|.
TGTGCTAGTGGTTTGGGGACGGGGAACACTGAAGCTTTCTTT
CASGLGTGNTEAFF
>16|TRBJ2-5|TRBV10-3|many|TRBD2
TGTGCCATCAGTTACCATAGCGGGGGGGCCGGAGAGACCCAGTACTTC
CAISYHSGGAGETQYF
>16|TRBJ2-7|TRBV24-1|.|.
TGTGCCACCAGTGACCCCAAACAGGGAAGGGTGTACGAGCAGTACTTC
CATSDPKQGRVYEQYF
>14|TRBJ2-7|TRBV20-1|many|TRBD2
TGCAGTGCTAGAATAGCGGGGGCCTCCTACGAGCAGTACTTC
CSARIAGASYEQYF
>14|TRBJ2-7|TRBV2|many|TRBD1
TGTGCCAGTTTGGGACAGGGCTTCTCCTACGAGCAGTACTTC
CASLGQGFSYEQYF
>15|TRBJ2-3|TRBV20-1|.|.
TGCAGTGCTAGCGGAGGGGGCTCAGCCACAGATACGCAGTATTTT
CSASGGGSATDTQYF
>17|TRBJ2-2|TRBV7-8|many|.
TGTGCCAGCAGCTTAGTTCCGGGGGCCAGGGCCACCGGGGAGCTGTTTTTT
CASSLVPGARATGELFF
>14|TRBJ2-3|TRBV7-2|.|.
TGTGCCAGCAGCTTATGGGGAAAGGTAGATACGCAGTATTTT
CASSLWGKVDTQYF
>15|TRBJ1-6|TRBV7-2|many|.
TGTGCCAGCAGCGCATCCTCAGAGTTGGGGTCACCCCTCCACTTT
CASSASSELGSPLHF
>11|TRBJ2-5|TRBV7-2|many|.
TGTGCCAGCGGCCCAGTCGGGACCCAGTACTTC
CASGPVGTQYF
>13|TRBJ1-1|TRBV28|many|.
TGTGCCAGCAGTGTAAAGAGGGACACTGAAGCTTTCTTT
CASSVKRDTEAFF
>17|TRBJ2-3|TRBV4-3|.|TRBD1
TGCGCCAGCAGCCAAGATATCCCGGGACAGAGCACAGATACGCAGTATTTT
CASSQDIPGQSTDTQYF
>14|TRBJ1-5|TRBV6-1|few|.
TGTGCCACCCAAGGACACTATAGCAATCAGCCCCAGCATTTT
CATQGHYSNQPQHF
>13|TRBJ2-7|TRBV7-8|.|.
TGTGCCAGCAGCTTTTACAGGCACTACGAGCAGTACTTC
CASSFYRHYEQYF
>16|TRBJ2-3|TRBV27|many|TRBD2
TGTGCCAGCGGCCGACTTTTGGGGGGGATCACAGATACGCAGTATTTT
CASGRLLGGITDTQYF
>17|TRBJ2-1|TRBV12-3/TRBV12-4|many|TRBD2
TGTGCCAGCCTCCCCGGGCCTAGCGGGACCCCCCGGGGTGAGCAGTTCTTC
CASLPGPSGTPRGEQFF
>14|TRBJ1-2|TRBV7-2|.|TRBD1
TGTGCCAGCAGCTTGAAACAGGGGGCCCTTGGCTACACCTTC
CASSLKQGALGYTF
>13|TRBJ1-5|TRBV20-1|.|.
TGCAGTGCTATTGGACATTCCAATCAGCCCCAGCATTTT
CSAIGHSNQPQHF
>14|TRBJ1-5|TRBV12-3/TRBV12-4|many|.
TGTGCCAGCAGTTTAGGGATCAGCAATCAGCCCCAGCATTTT
CASSLGISNQPQHF
>17|TRBJ2-5|TRBV5-1|.|TRBD1
TGCGCCAGCAGCAGGGGACAGGGGCTCCTCGGGCAAGAGACCCAGTACTTC
CASSRGQGLLGQETQYF
>15|TRBJ1-3|TRBV7-6|few|.
TGTGCCAGCAGCTCTGACGGGGGTTCTGGAAACACCATATATTTT
CASSSDGGSGNTIYF
>16|TRBJ2-3|TRBV5-1|.|TRBD2
TGCGCCAGCAGCACTGGGACTAGCGGGATAGCAGATACGCAGTATTTT
CASSTGTSGIADTQYF
>15|TRBJ2-7|TRBV28|.|.
TGTGCCAGCACCCCAACCGGGACAATGGAGTCCGAGCAGTACTTC
CASTPTGTMESEQYF
>20|TRBJ1-6|TRBV12-3/TRBV12-4|many|TRBD1
TGTGCCAGCACTGTTGGGGAATACTGGGCAGCCCGGGGACAGAATTCACCCCTCCACTTT
CASTVGEYWAARGQNSPLHF
>16|TRBJ2-5|TRBV7-2|many|TRBD2
TGTGCCAGCAGCTTAGCTAGGCTAGCGGGGACGGAGACCCAGTACTTC
CASSLARLAGTETQYF
>14|TRBJ2-3|TRBV19|.|TRBD1
TGTGCCAGTAGTAGACAGGGGCTGGGAGATACGCAGTATTTT
CASSRQGLGDTQYF
>15|TRBJ1-1|TRBV4-1|.|.
TGCGCCAGCAGCCAAACCACAGGGACACGCACTGAAGCTTTCTTT
CASSQTTGTRTEAFF
>14|TRBJ1-5|TRBV11-2|many|.
TGTGCCAGCAGCCCACCGGGTCCCAATCAGCCCCAGCATTTT
CASSPPGPNQPQHF
>17|TRBJ2-3|TRBV15|many|.
TGTGCCACCAGCAGAGATCACGGAGGGTCCCGCACAGATACGCAGTATTTT
CATSRDHGGSRTDTQYF
>15|TRBJ2-7|TRBV3-1|.|.
TGTGCCAGCTCCAGCCCCTTGAGGGATTCCCACGAGCAGTACTTC
CASSSPLRDSHEQYF
>14|TRBJ1-1|TRBV4-3|few|.
TGCGCCAACAGCCAAGATCGGGAAGGGAATGAAGCTTTCTTT
CANSQDREGNEAFF
>19|TRBJ2-7|TRBV20-1|once|TRBD1
TGCAGTGCTAGATTGGGGACAGGCGGCGCGGGTATACGTCTCTTGGAGCAGTACTTC
CSARLGTGGAGIRLLEQYF
>15|TRBJ2-5|TRBV20-1|many|TRBD1
TGCAGTGCTAGGATTTGGACAGGGGGTGGAGAGACCCAGTACTTC
CSARIWTGGGETQYF
>16|TRBJ2-1|TRBV9|.|TRBD2
TGTGCCAGCAGCGCTAGCGGGAGGAGCTCCTACAATGAGCAGTTCTTC
CASSASGRSSYNEQFF
>19|TRBJ2-3|TRBV11-2|once|.
TGTGCCAGCAGCAAAACTAGCCAGGGGGGCTTCCCCCGCACAGATACGCAGTATTTT
CASSKTSQGGFPRTDTQYF
>17|TRBJ1-6|TRBV11-2|few|.
TGTGCCAGCAGAATTTTGGGGGGGGGCTTGGGTAATTCACCCCTCCACTTT
CASRILGGGLGNSPLHF
>13|TRBJ1-2|TRBV20-1|.|.
TGCAGTGCACTGCGGACAGCAGGGCATGGCTACACCTTC
CSALRTAGHGYTF
>14|TRBJ2-2|TRBV4-2|few|.
TGTGCCAGCAGCCAAGTGACCGAGACCGGGGAGCTGTTTTTT
CASSQVTETGELFF
>14|TRBJ2-1|TRBV19|many|TRBD2
TGTGCCAGTAGTACGGCTAGCGGGGGTAGTGAGCAGTTCTTC
CASSTASGGSEQFF